The 22 T cell receptor beta chains presented below share a single source sample, sequenced in a study of radiation and T cells in renal cell carcinoma. The repertoire was sequenced with immunoSEQ multiplex PCR; TCRdb's copy has only in-frame clones and lacks some. The sample yields around 60,000 clones, around 78% seen once. Sample time point: blood 2 weeks post-SBRT. Treatment defined: 15 Gy SBRT to primary tumor, nephrectomy 4 weeks later. The sequencing here drew on blood, taken from a patient whose treatment included radiotherapy and nephrectomy. The origin of the receptors is a man aged 55 to 70 with renal cell carcinoma.

The chain has TRBV2 and TRBJ2-5; 8 nucleotides line up with TRBD1. With 3 bases clipped from V and 3 bases from J, the junction kept 3 bases outside the gene matches. The CDR3 runs 14 residues. CDR1 SNHLY and CDR2 FYNNEI come from the germline V gene. DNA of the CDR3: TGTGCCAGCAGTGATTGGACAGGGAAAGAGACCCAGTACTTC. Translation: CASSDWTGKETQYF.

V usage is TRBV29-1 and J usage is TRBJ2-2; 11 nucleotides match TRBD2. The CDR3 contains 16 residues. J lost 2 bases, V lost 6 bases, and 8 bases had no gene match. In germline, CDR1 is SQVTM, CDR2 ANQGSEA. The CDR3 bases are TGCAGCGTCGGGGGGACTAGCGGTACCAACACCGGGGAGCTGTTTTTT. It yields the protein CSVGGTSGTNTGELFF.

V usage is TRBV2 and J usage is TRBJ1-1, with unresolved D. This CDR3 is 13 amino acids long. Trimming left V 5 bases short and J 3 bases short, with 10 bases between. Germline CDR1 reads SNHLY; CDR2 reads FYNNEI. The CDR3, as DNA: TGTGCCAGCAGTTCGAACAAGGACACTGAAGCTTTCTTT. Translating it yields CASSSNKDTEAFF.

The chain has TRBV9 and TRBJ2-3; 10 bases agree with TRBD1. Germline loops: CDR1 SGDLS, CDR2 YYNGEE. The CDR3 is 16 amino acids. V was pared by 4 bases and J by 2 bases, with 7 bases of the junction left unmatched. Written as DNA, the CDR3 is TGTGCCAGCAGCTTCACCGGGACAGGGGCCACAGATACGCAGTATTTT. As protein: CASSFTGTGATDTQYF.

The sample holds a few counts of this clone. J is TRBJ1-3 and V is TRBV10-3; D gene ambiguous. Looked up from germline, CDR1 is ENHRY and CDR2 is SYGVKD. The ends were cut back, 0 bases at V and 0 bases at J, with 12 bases in the middle. This CDR3 comprises 17 residues. The CDR3, as DNA: TGTGCCATCAGTGAGTCGATTCCCGGTATCTCTGGAAACACCATATATTTT. This codes for CAISESIPGISGNTIYF.

CDR3 nucleotides: TGTGCCAGCTCACCACGAGGGGACGATAATTCACCCCTCCACTTT. This gives the protein CASSPRGDDNSPLHF. This chain joins TRBV18 and TRBJ1-6; D is possibly TRBD1 (5 bases). CDR1 and CDR2 from the germline V gene are KGHSH and LQKENI. CDR3 length: 15 amino acids. Trimming left V 1 base short and J 5 bases short, with 9 bases between.

The chain couples TRBV15 to TRBJ1-1; possible D gene TRBD1, 5 bases. The CDR3 contains 14 residues. The V and J ends lost 2 bases and 5 bases respectively, with 12 bases between them. The V gene's germline CDR1 is LNHNV and CDR2 YYDKDF (reference sequence). CDR3 loop: CATSRSAGGTEAFF. CDR3 coding DNA: TGTGCCACCAGCAGATCGGCGGGGGGGACTGAAGCTTTCTTT.

The table lists this clone with a count of one. The J gene is TRBJ2-6, the V gene TRBV2; 7 bases fit TRBD2. CDR3 length equals 16 residues. V was pared by 10 bases and J by 6 bases, with 15 bases of the junction left unmatched. Germline V CDR1 and CDR2: SNHLY, FYNNEI. CDR3 amino acids: CATPGGRNQMANVLTF. CDR3 coding DNA: TGTGCCACCCCGGGGGGACGGAATCAAATGGCCAACGTCCTGACTTTC.

The J gene is TRBJ1-2, the V gene TRBV30; tentatively, D is TRBD1 (5 bases). V was pared by 0 bases and J by 8 bases, with 19 bases between. The CDR3 totals 15 residues. From germline, CDR1 is GTSNPN and CDR2 SVGIG (reference sequence). The DNA of the CDR3 is TGTGCCTGGAGTGTACTAGGAGCCCTCTGGGGGGGCTACACCTTC. Protein product: CAWSVLGALWGGYTF.

The chain links TRBV5-1 to TRBJ2-1; weak D call: TRBD1 (6 bases). CDR1 and CDR2 from the germline V gene are SGHRS and YFSETQ. Trimming cost V 0 bases and J 7 bases, with 14 bases left between them. This CDR3 comprises 15 residues. The CDR3 DNA reads as TGCGCCAGCAGCTTGGATCGAGGGGGTGAGAATGAGCAGTTCTTC. Residues: CASSLDRGGENEQFF.

Details on this clone: The sample has other DNA sequences that encode this CDR3 too. The chain recombines TRBV7-2 with TRBJ1-1; D unresolved. Trimming stripped 5 bases from V and 11 bases from J, with 18 bases between. This CDR3 contains 13 residues. The germline gives CDR1 SGHTA, CDR2 FQGNSA. In DNA, the CDR3 is TGTGCCAGCAGCCCTGCTACCCTGGTAGGTGCTTTCTTT. This codes for CASSPATLVGAFF.

The DNA for the CDR3 is TGCGCCAGCAGCTTGGGGAGACAGGGCACTGAAGCTTTCTTT. Its translation: CASSLGRQGTEAFF. The rearrangement links TRBV5-1 to TRBJ1-1; 7 nucleotides agree with TRBD1. Losses at the gene ends were 0 bases for V and 4 bases for J; bases not matched to a gene: 3. The germline gives CDR1 SGHRS, CDR2 YFSETQ. The CDR3 is 14 amino acids.

J is TRBJ1-2 and V is TRBV10-2; TRBD1 is a possible D gene (6 bases). V was trimmed by 10 bases and J by 4 bases, leaving 13 bases between them. Per germline, CDR1 WSHSY and CDR2 SAAADI. The CDR3 is made up of 12 amino acids. In DNA form, the CDR3 reads TGCGCCACAGAGGGGGACATCTATGGCTACACCTTC. This encodes CATEGDIYGYTF.

This chain connects TRBV19 to TRBJ2-1, with D unresolved. V shed 5 bases and J shed 8 bases, with 25 bases lying between them. There are 17 residues in the CDR3. Germline V CDR1 and CDR2: LNHDA, SQIVND (reference sequence). The CDR3 nucleotides are TGTGCCAGTAGTCCAACCCCCCGTAGGCTTTTTGCTCATGAGCAGTTCTTC. It translates to CASSPTPRRLFAHEQFF.

The rearrangement joins TRBV6-5 to TRBJ1-1; no definite D call. The CDR3 spans 15 residues. V was shortened by 0 bases and J by 2 bases, with 10 bases between the two germline ends. CDR1 and CDR2 (germline): MNHEY, SVGAGI. The CDR3 coding sequence is TGTGCCAGCAGTTACTCGAGGTGGGAAAACACTGAAGCTTTCTTT. It encodes CASSYSRWENTEAFF.

V is TRBV18 and J is TRBJ1-2; D is undetermined. V lost 2 bases to trimming and J lost 8 bases, with 9 bases between them. Germline V CDR1 and CDR2: KGHSH, LQKENI. The length of the CDR3 is 12 residues. The CDR3 is CASSPDWAGYTF. The CDR3 bases are TGTGCCAGCTCACCAGACTGGGCAGGCTACACCTTC.

The CDR3 sequence: CASSFFGTGDYEQYF. For the CDR3, the DNA is TGTGCCAGCAGCTTTTTCGGGACAGGGGACTACGAGCAGTACTTC. The chain uses TRBV5-5 and TRBJ2-7, with TRBD1 matching 10 bases. The germline CDR1 and CDR2 sequences are SGHKS and YYEKEE (reference sequence). This CDR3 is built from 15 residues. V lost 2 bases and J lost 3; bases outside the gene matches: 5.

This clone was seen a handful of times. J is TRBJ2-7 and V is TRBV6-6, with 7 nucleotides matching TRBD2. The CDR3 is made up of 13 amino acids. Germline V gene sequence: CDR1 MNHNY, CDR2 SVGAGI (reference sequence). J was trimmed by 7 bases and V by 6 bases; bases with no gene match: 9. The CDR3 loop is CASRNNRGGEQYV. The CDR3 region has the DNA TGTGCCAGCAGAAATAATCGCGGGGGAGAGCAGTACGTC.

By sample fraction, this clone is medium-sized. V and J are TRBV5-1 and TRBJ1-1; D ambiguous. The CDR3 has 15 amino acids. V gave up 4 bases and J gave up 1 base, with 14 bases separating them. The germline V gene has CDR1 SGHRS and CDR2 YFSETQ. Here the CDR3 reads CASSLEQPGNTEAFF. CDR3 coding DNA: TGCGCCAGCAGCCTAGAACAGCCCGGGAACACTGAAGCTTTCTTT.

This sequence joins TRBV5-1 and TRBJ1-4, with TRBD1 as a possible D gene (5 bases). Germline CDR1 and CDR2: SGHRS and YFSETQ. Trimming stripped 1 base from V and 0 bases from J, with 7 bases between. The CDR3 runs 15 residues. The CDR3 nucleotides are TGCGCCAGCAGCTTGTCGACAGCAACTAATGAAAAACTGTTTTTT. It translates to CASSLSTATNEKLFF.

The rearrangement joins TRBV19 to TRBJ2-3, with D tentatively TRBD2 (5 bases). The ends were cut back, 1 base at V and 2 bases at J, with 10 bases in the middle. Germline V gene data show CDR1 as LNHDA and CDR2 as SQIVND (reference sequence). This CDR3 spans 15 amino acids. Written as DNA, the CDR3 is TGTGCCAGTAGTATAGGAGGGAACCCCACAGATACGCAGTATTTT. This translates into CASSIGGNPTDTQYF.

This clone ranks as medium-sized (0.01 to 0.1%). The gene calls are TRBV5-5 and TRBJ1-2; weak D call: TRBD1 (6 bases). V lost 2 bases to trimming and J lost 7 bases, with 9 bases between them. Germline loops: CDR1 SGHKS, CDR2 YYEKEE (reference sequence). The CDR3 has 12 residues. In DNA, the CDR3 is TGTGCCAGCAGCTTAACAGGGAGTGGCTACACCTTC. Amino acid sequence: CASSLTGSGYTF.